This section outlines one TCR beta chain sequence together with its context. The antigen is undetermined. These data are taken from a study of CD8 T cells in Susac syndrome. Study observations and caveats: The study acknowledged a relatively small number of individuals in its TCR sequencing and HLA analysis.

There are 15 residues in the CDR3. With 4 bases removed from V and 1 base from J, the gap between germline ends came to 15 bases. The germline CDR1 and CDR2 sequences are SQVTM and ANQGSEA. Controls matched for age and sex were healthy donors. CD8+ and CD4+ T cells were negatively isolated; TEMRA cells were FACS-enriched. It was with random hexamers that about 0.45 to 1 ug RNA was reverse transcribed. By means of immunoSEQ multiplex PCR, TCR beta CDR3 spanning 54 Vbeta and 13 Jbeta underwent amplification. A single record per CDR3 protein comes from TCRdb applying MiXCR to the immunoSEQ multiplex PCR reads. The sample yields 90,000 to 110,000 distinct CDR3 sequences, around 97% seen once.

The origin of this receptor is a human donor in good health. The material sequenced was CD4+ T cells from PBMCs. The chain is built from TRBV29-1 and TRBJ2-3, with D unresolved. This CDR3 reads CSVVLPGRRTDTQYF. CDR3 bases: TGCAGCGTTGTCCTACCTGGGCGGCGCACAGATACGCAGTATTTT.